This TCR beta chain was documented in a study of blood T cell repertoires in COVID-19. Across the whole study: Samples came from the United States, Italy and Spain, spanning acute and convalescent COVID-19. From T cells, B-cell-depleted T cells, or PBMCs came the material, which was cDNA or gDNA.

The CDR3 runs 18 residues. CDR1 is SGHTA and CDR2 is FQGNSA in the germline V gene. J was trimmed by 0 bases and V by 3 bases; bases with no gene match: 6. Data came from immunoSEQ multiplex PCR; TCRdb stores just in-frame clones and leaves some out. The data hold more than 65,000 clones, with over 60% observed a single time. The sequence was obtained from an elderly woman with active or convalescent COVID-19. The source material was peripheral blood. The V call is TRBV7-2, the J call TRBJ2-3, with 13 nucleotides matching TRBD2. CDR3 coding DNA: TGTGCCAGCAGCTTTACCGGACTAGCGGGGGTTAGCACAGATACGCAGTATTTT. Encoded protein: CASSFTGLAGVSTDTQYF.